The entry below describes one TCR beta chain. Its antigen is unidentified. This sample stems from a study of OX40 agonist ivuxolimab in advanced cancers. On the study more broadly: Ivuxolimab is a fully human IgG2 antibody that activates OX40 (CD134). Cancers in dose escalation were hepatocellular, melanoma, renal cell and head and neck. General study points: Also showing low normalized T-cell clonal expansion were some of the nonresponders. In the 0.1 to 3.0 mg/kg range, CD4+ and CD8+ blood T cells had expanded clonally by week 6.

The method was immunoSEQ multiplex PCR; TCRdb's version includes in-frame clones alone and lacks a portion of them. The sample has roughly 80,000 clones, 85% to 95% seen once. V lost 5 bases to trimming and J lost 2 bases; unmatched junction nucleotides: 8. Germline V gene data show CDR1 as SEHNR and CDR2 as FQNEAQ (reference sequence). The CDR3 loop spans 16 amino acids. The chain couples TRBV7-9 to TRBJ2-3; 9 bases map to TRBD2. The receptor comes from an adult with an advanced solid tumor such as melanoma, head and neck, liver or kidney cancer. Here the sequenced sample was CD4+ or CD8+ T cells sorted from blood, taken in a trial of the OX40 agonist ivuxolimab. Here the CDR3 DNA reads TGTGCCAGCAGCACCCGACTAGCGGAGACCACAGATACGCAGTATTTT. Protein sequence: CASSTRLAETTDTQYF. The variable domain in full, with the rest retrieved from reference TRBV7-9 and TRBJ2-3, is DTGVSQNPRHKITKRGQNVTFRCDPISEHNRLYWYRQTLGQGPEFLTYFQNEAQLEKSRLLSDRFSAERPKGSFSTLEIQRTEQGDSAMYLCASSTRLAETTDTQYFGPGTRLTVL.